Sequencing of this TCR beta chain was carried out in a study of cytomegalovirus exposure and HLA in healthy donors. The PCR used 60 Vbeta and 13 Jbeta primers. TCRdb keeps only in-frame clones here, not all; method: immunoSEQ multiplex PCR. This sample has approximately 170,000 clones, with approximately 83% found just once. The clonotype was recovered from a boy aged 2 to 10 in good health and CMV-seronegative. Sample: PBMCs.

The CDR3, as DNA: TGCGCCAGCAGCCAAGCTAGCGGGGGGCTGCCCAATGAGCAGTTCTTC. Protein: CASSQASGGLPNEQFF. The rearrangement links TRBV4-3 to TRBJ2-1; 11 bases are shared with TRBD2. Germline trimming cut 1 base from V and 6 bases from J; bases unmatched to any gene: 5. Germline CDR1 reads LGHNA; CDR2 reads YSLEER. The length of the CDR3 is 16 residues.